The 31 T cell receptor beta chains below all came from one sample that was sequenced in a study of cytomegalovirus exposure and HLA in healthy donors. The PCR had 60 Vbeta and 13 Jbeta primers. Data came from immunoSEQ multiplex PCR; TCRdb stores just in-frame clones and leaves some out. The data hold 95,000 to 110,000 clones, with about 81% observed a single time. What was sequenced was PBMCs. Every receptor here comes from a man aged 25-40 years in good health and CMV-seropositive.

The V gene is TRBV7-9, the J gene TRBJ1-2; tentative D call: TRBD1 (5 bases). The length of the CDR3 is 14 residues. The germline V gene encodes CDR1 SEHNR and CDR2 FQNEAQ (reference sequence). Trimming left V 6 bases short and J 4 bases short, with 15 bases between. CDR3 region: CASSPILGGYGYTF. The CDR3 coding sequence is TGTGCCAGCAGTCCCATTTTGGGGGGCTATGGCTACACCTTC.

The chain links TRBV27 to TRBJ1-2; 8 bases fit TRBD1. The germline gives CDR1 MNHEY, CDR2 SMNVEV (reference sequence). Trimming took 6 bases from V and 6 from J; bases not matched to a gene: 6. The CDR3 length is 13 residues. CDR3 DNA: TGTGCCAGCAGGCAAGGGACAGGTGATGGCTACACCTTC. Residues: CASRQGTGDGYTF.

The chain couples TRBV30 to TRBJ1-5; D might be TRBD1 (5 bases). V lost 2 bases, J lost 0 bases, and 11 bases lay in between. The CDR3 is 15 residues long. Germline lookup yields CDR1 GTSNPN and CDR2 SVGIG (reference sequence). The DNA of the CDR3 is TGTGCCTGGAGTATGGGGGGAAGTAGCAATCAGCCCCAGCATTTT. Translating gives CAWSMGGSSNQPQHF. The variable domain in full, completed from reference TRBV30 and TRBJ1-5, reads SQTIHQWPATLVQPVGSPLSLECTVEGTSNPNLYWYRQAAGRGLQLLFYSVGIGQISSEVPQNLSASRPQDRQFILSSKKLLLSDSGFYLCAWSMGGSSNQPQHFGDGTRLSIL.

The CDR3 reads CASSHTRAVGLYNEQFF. In nucleotides, the CDR3 is TGTGCCAGCAGCCACACCAGGGCCGTAGGGCTCTACAATGAGCAGTTCTTC. This chain links TRBV7-6 with TRBJ2-1, with D maybe TRBD1 (5 bases). Trimming cost V 5 bases and J 3 bases, with 20 bases left between them. The CDR3 has 17 amino acids. Looked up from germline, CDR1 is SGHVS and CDR2 is FNYEAQ.

In its sample, this clone is medium-sized. Different DNA sequences within this sample yield the same CDR3. The chain couples TRBV5-1 to TRBJ1-1; D unclear. The germline V gene encodes CDR1 SGHRS and CDR2 YFSETQ. V was pared by 0 bases and J by 1 base, with 7 bases between. The CDR3 length is 14 residues. The CDR3 bases are TGCGCCAGCAGCTTGGGACACACGAACACTGAAGCTTTCTTT. This encodes CASSLGHTNTEAFF. Based on the CDR3 plus reference TRBV5-1 and TRBJ1-1, the full variable domain is KAGVTQTPRYLIKTRGQQVTLSCSPISGHRSVSWYQQTPGQGLQFLFEYFSETQRNKGNFPGRFSGRQFSNSRSEMNVSTLELGDSALYLCASSLGHTNTEAFFGQGTRLTVV.

For the CDR3, the DNA is TGTGCCAGCTCTCTAAGCCTAGCGGGTCACAATGAGCAGTTCTTC. As protein: CASSLSLAGHNEQFF. The genes are TRBV2 and TRBJ2-1, with TRBD2 matching over 8 bases. With V trimmed by 8 bases and J by 5 bases, 11 bases remained unmatched. The CDR3 sequence is 15 residues long. Germline V gene data show CDR1 as SNHLY and CDR2 as FYNNEI.

The chain recombines TRBV5-4 with TRBJ1-6, with D maybe TRBD1 (6 bases). The length of the CDR3 is 14 residues. The germline V gene encodes CDR1 SGHNT and CDR2 YYREEE (reference sequence). The V and J ends lost 0 bases and 8 bases respectively, with 9 bases between them. CDR3 loop: CASSLDGGHSPLHF. The CDR3 DNA reads TGTGCCAGCAGCTTGGACGGGGGGCATTCACCCCTCCACTTT.

The rearrangement joins TRBV5-1 to TRBJ2-3, with 8 bases aligning to TRBD2. Trimming removed 4 bases from V and 2 bases from J; junction bases left unmatched: 9. The germline V gene has CDR1 SGHRS and CDR2 YFSETQ. The CDR3 extends over 16 amino acids. The CDR3: CASSPMTGGATDTQYF. The DNA for the CDR3 is TGCGCCAGCAGCCCGATGACCGGGGGGGCCACAGATACGCAGTATTTT.

A few counts support this clone. The chain recombines TRBV7-8 with TRBJ1-2, with D hard to call. CDR3 size: 14 residues. Germline V gene data show CDR1 as SGHVS and CDR2 as FQNEAQ. Deletions cut 1 base from V and 6 bases from J, with 12 bases between. CDR3 sequence (DNA): TGTGCCAGCAGCTTAGGGGCTTCCGGGGATGGCTACACCTTC. This codes for CASSLGASGDGYTF.

The chain joins TRBV6-5 to TRBJ2-7, with TRBD2 identical over 8 bases. The germline CDR1 and CDR2 sequences are MNHEY and SVGAGI. Germline trimming cut 5 bases from V and 2 bases from J; bases unmatched to any gene: 8. This CDR3 is 15 amino acids long. The CDR3 sequence: CASSAGLAGTYEQYF. CDR3 coding DNA: TGTGCCAGCAGTGCCGGGTTAGCGGGGACCTACGAGCAGTACTTC.

This clone came up a few times. DNA of the CDR3: TGTGCCAGCTCACCAGGCGGGAATGAGCAGTTCTTC. This gives the protein CASSPGGNEQFF. The chain recombines TRBV18 with TRBJ2-1; weak D call: TRBD2 (5 bases). Germline values: CDR1 KGHSH, CDR2 LQKENI. CDR3 size: 12 residues. V was shortened by 2 bases and J by 7 bases, with 6 bases between the two germline ends.

The chain combines TRBV5-1 with TRBJ2-5, with D unresolved. The J call may be incorrect, as the DNA end agrees better with TRBJ2-7. This CDR3 has 13 residues. Per the germline V gene, CDR1 is SGHRS and CDR2 is YFSETQ. The CDR3 DNA reads TGCGCCAGCAGCTTGGACCAGGCCTACGAGCAGTACTTC. Translating gives CASSLDQAYEQYF.

As DNA, the CDR3 is TGTGCCAGCAGCCCCGCCCGACCAGGGGGAACTGAAGCTTTCTTT. Translated: CASSPARPGGTEAFF. This sequence joins TRBV11-2 and TRBJ1-1; TRBD1 aligns across 7 bases. CDR1 is SGHAT and CDR2 is FQNNGV in the germline V gene. This CDR3 comprises 15 residues. Trimming removed 5 bases from V and 5 bases from J; junction bases left unmatched: 11.

The genes are TRBV19 and TRBJ2-1, with TRBD2 matching over 8 bases. The CDR3 totals 18 residues. The V and J ends lost 3 bases and 6 bases, in that order; junction bases with no gene match: 16. CDR1 is LNHDA and CDR2 is SQIVND in the germline V gene (reference sequence). The CDR3 loop reads CASSIPPARGGYFNEQFF. DNA of the CDR3: TGTGCCAGTAGTATCCCTCCCGCCCGGGGGGGTTATTTCAATGAGCAGTTCTTC.

This sequence joins TRBV15 and TRBJ1-5, with TRBD1 matching 9 bases. The CDR3 length is 16 residues. CDR1 and CDR2 from the germline V gene are LNHNV and YYDKDF (reference sequence). V lost 0 bases to trimming and J lost 6 bases; unmatched junction nucleotides: 6. CDR3 DNA sequence: TGTGCCACCAGCAGAGATCCGGGACAGGGTGGTCAGCCCCAGCATTTT. Protein product: CATSRDPGQGGQPQHF.

The chain has TRBV6-1 and TRBJ1-2; 7 nucleotides align to TRBD1. In germline, CDR1 is MNHNS, CDR2 SASEGT. The trim removed 9 bases at V and 8 bases at J, leaving 12 bases unmatched. This CDR3 is built from 13 residues. This CDR3 is CASPSWLGGGYTF. In DNA form, the CDR3 reads TGTGCCAGTCCGTCGTGGTTAGGGGGCGGCTACACCTTC.

This clone was picked up one time. The chain couples TRBV6-1 to TRBJ2-1, with TRBD2 identical over 7 bases. After removal of 0 bases from V and 2 bases from J, the junction contained 7 bases not matched to a gene. Looked up from germline, CDR1 is MNHNS and CDR2 is SASEGT. CDR3 length equals 17 residues. The CDR3 DNA reads TGTGCCAGCAGTGAAGCGCTATGGGGGGGGGCCTACAATGAGCAGTTCTTC. It specifies CASSEALWGGAYNEQFF.

The chain carries TRBV5-6 and TRBJ1-5; unclear D gene. V was pared by 6 bases and J by 2 bases, with 12 bases between. The CDR3 is 14 residues long. Germline CDR1 SGHDT, CDR2 YYEEEE. The DNA of the CDR3 is TGTGCCAGCACCCGCGAGGGAGGCAATCAGCCCCAGCATTTT. It yields the protein CASTREGGNQPQHF.

This clone was found once. J is TRBJ2-5 and V is TRBV12-5; D might be TRBD1 (5 bases). The CDR3 is 14 residues long. V lost 0 bases, J lost 7 bases, and 12 bases lay in between. Germline CDR1 and CDR2: LGHNT and FRNRAP. In DNA form, the CDR3 reads TGTGCTAGTGGTTTGGTACCCAATAGGGGGACCCAGTACTTC. It is translated as CASGLVPNRGTQYF.

V is TRBV23-1 and J is TRBJ1-5; D unresolved. TRBV23-1 is flagged as an ORF with uncertain function. The CDR3 length is 14 residues. The V gene lost 2 bases and the J gene lost 3 bases, with 8 bases spanning the gap. This CDR3 reads CASSQENINQPQHF. For the CDR3, the DNA is TGCGCCAGCAGTCAAGAGAATATCAATCAGCCCCAGCATTTT.

CDR3 bases: TGTGCCAGCAGGGGACAGGGAAGTCAGCCCCAGCATTTT. Amino acid sequence: CASRGQGSQPQHF. The chain carries TRBV25-1 and TRBJ1-5; 9 bases map to TRBD1. V lost 6 bases and J lost 6; bases outside the gene matches: 3. The germline V gene has CDR1 MGHDK and CDR2 SYGVNS. CDR3 length: 13 residues.

V gene TRBV6-1 combines with J gene TRBJ2-7, with TRBD1 matching 7 bases. J gave up 2 bases and V 5 bases, and 3 bases lay outside the gene matches. Germline CDR1 and CDR2: MNHNS and SASEGT. The CDR3 length is 13 residues. Here the CDR3 DNA reads TGTGCCAGCAGTCGTGACAGGGCCTACGAGCAGTACTTC. This sequence encodes CASSRDRAYEQYF.

The genes are TRBV7-9 and TRBJ2-1; 7 nucleotides match TRBD2. Per the germline V gene, CDR1 is SEHNR and CDR2 is FQNEAQ (reference sequence). The junction had 5 bases not matched to a gene; V was cut back by 1 base and J by 5 bases. This CDR3 comprises 15 residues. The CDR3 sequence: CASSLVTSADNEQFF. The CDR3 region has the DNA TGTGCCAGCAGCTTAGTTACTAGCGCCGACAATGAGCAGTTCTTC.

The rearrangement links TRBV10-1 to TRBJ1-1; no definite D call. Deletions cut 10 bases from V and 0 bases from J, with 15 bases between. Germline CDR1 and CDR2: WNHNN and SYGVQD (reference sequence). The CDR3 has 14 amino acids. The CDR3 coding sequence is TGCGCCAACCCGCGGGAAAGCTTGAACACTGAAGCTTTCTTT. Encoded protein: CANPRESLNTEAFF.

The rearrangement links TRBV6-5 to TRBJ2-5; 13 bases line up with TRBD2. With V trimmed by 7 bases and J by 4 bases, 6 bases remained unmatched. Per the germline V gene, CDR1 is MNHEY and CDR2 is SVGAGI. The CDR3 runs to 15 residues. DNA of the CDR3: TGTGCCAGCAATGAGGGACTAGCGGGACTAGAGACCCAGTACTTC. Its translation: CASNEGLAGLETQYF.

The chain links TRBV6-1 to TRBJ1-6; 9 bases align to TRBD1. The V segment lost 0 bases and the J segment 7 bases; nucleotides outside the gene matches: 4. There are 16 residues in the CDR3. Germline lookup yields CDR1 MNHNS and CDR2 SASEGT. The CDR3 region has the DNA TGTGCCAGCAGTGAAGCGCTAGGACAGGGGAATTCACCCCTCCACTTT. This translates into CASSEALGQGNSPLHF.

The chain joins TRBV2 to TRBJ2-5, with no clear D. The V end lost 4 bases, the J end lost 5 bases, and 11 bases lay between the germline ends. The germline V gene has CDR1 SNHLY and CDR2 FYNNEI. The CDR3 runs to 13 residues. CDR3 coding DNA: TGTGCCAGCAGTGCCAACAGTAGGGAGACCCAGTACTTC. Encoded protein: CASSANSRETQYF.

The V gene is TRBV4-2, the J gene TRBJ1-3, with unresolved D. Germline loops: CDR1 LGHNA, CDR2 YNFKEQ. The CDR3 extends over 14 amino acids. V lost 1 base and J lost 0, with 4 bases in between. CDR3 amino acids: CASSQAGSGNTIYF. CDR3 bases: TGTGCCAGCAGCCAAGCGGGCTCTGGAAACACCATATATTTT.

This clone was seen only a few times. The rearrangement joins TRBV19 to TRBJ1-2, with a tentative D call TRBD1 (5 bases). V lost 7 bases and J lost 0, with 9 bases in between. The CDR3 spans 13 residues. Germline V gene data show CDR1 as LNHDA and CDR2 as SQIVND (reference sequence). CDR3 bases: TGTGCCAGTACAGGGCAATCTAACTATGGCTACACCTTC. It translates to CASTGQSNYGYTF.

The V call is TRBV5-1, the J call TRBJ2-5; perhaps TRBD2 as D (6 bases). The CDR3 runs to 14 residues. Germline CDR1 is SGHRS and CDR2 is YFSETQ. V lost 4 bases, J lost 5 bases, and 15 bases lay in between. The CDR3 DNA is TGCGCCAGCAGCGCCGGAGCCCGGGAGGAGACCCAGTACTTC. Translating it yields CASSAGAREETQYF.

This clone was counted a few times. Here the CDR3 reads CASSLGVAGGLRAQETQYF. The CDR3 bases are TGTGCCAGCAGCTTAGGGGTTGCGGGGGGGCTTCGGGCACAAGAGACCCAGTACTTC. The chain links TRBV7-3 to TRBJ2-5, with TRBD2 matching over 9 bases. The V segment lost 2 bases and the J segment 2 bases; nucleotides outside the gene matches: 15. The CDR3 sequence is 19 residues long. CDR1 and CDR2 (germline): SGHTA, FQGTGA.